A selection of T cell receptor beta chains follows, all from one sample in a study of cytotoxic CD8 clonotypes in ibrutinib-treated CLL. This table comes from immunoSEQ multiplex PCR, and its TCRdb copy is limited to in-frame clones, with some not included. The sample has roughly 36,000 clones; about 70% are singletons. The specimen comprised PBMCs, sampled before ibrutinib treatment. All receptors come from a human donor with chronic lymphocytic leukemia. The CDR3 runs from the conserved cysteine through the conserved F or W. A D gene is named only where the DNA matches it firmly. The size of a clone is reported for some rows only, either as once, few or many, or as a class for expanded clones.

V gene	J gene	clone size	CDR3 length	D gene	CDR3 protein	CDR3 DNA
TRBV25-1	TRBJ2-5	-	13	-	CASSERWAETQYF	TGTGCCAGCAGTGAAAGGTGGGCAGAGACCCAGTACTTC
TRBV7-6	TRBJ2-5	once	14	-	CATKQRSNQETQYF	TGTGCCACCAAGCAGCGGTCTAACCAAGAGACCCAGTACTTC
TRBV7-2	TRBJ1-2	-	13	-	CASIQGTPGGYTF	TGTGCCAGCATCCAAGGGACACCTGGAGGCTACACCTTC
TRBV20-1	TRBJ2-3	-	11	-	CSSKGRDTQYF	TGCAGTTCCAAGGGGAGGGATACGCAGTATTTT
TRBV28	TRBJ1-5	-	15	TRBD1	CASSSGGAGYQPQHF	TGTGCCAGCAGTTCAGGGGGGGCGGGGTATCAGCCCCAGCATTTT
TRBV30	TRBJ2-7	once	11	-	CAWSGFFEQYF	TGTGCCTGGAGTGGTTTCTTCGAGCAGTACTTC
TRBV7-2	TRBJ2-7	-	15	-	CASSLVARGMGEQYF	TGTGCCAGCAGCTTAGTGGCGCGGGGCATGGGCGAGCAGTACTTC
TRBV7-6	TRBJ2-5	few	13	-	CASSLFRQETQYF	TGTGCCAGCAGCTTATTCCGACAAGAGACCCAGTACTTC
TRBV6-5	TRBJ1-6	few	15	-	CASSYRGTLGSPLHF	TGTGCCAGCAGTTACCGGGGTACCCTTGGGTCACCCCTCCACTTT
TRBV10-3	TRBJ1-4	-	15	-	CAISESRQSNEKLFF	TGTGCCATCAGTGAGTCTAGGCAGTCTAATGAAAAACTGTTTTTT
TRBV12-5	TRBJ2-1	once	16	TRBD2	CASGSGTSGAYNEQFF	TGTGCTAGTGGTTCCGGGACTAGCGGGGCTTACAATGAGCAGTTCTTC
TRBV25-1	TRBJ2-5	few	15	TRBD2	CASSAASGGWETQYF	TGTGCCAGCAGTGCGGCTAGCGGGGGGTGGGAGACCCAGTACTTC
TRBV27	TRBJ2-7	-	14	-	CASSRTLTGYEQYF	TGTGCCAGCAGTCGAACGCTCACAGGGTACGAGCAGTACTTC
TRBV7-2	TRBJ2-1	-	14	TRBD2	CASSSRLADNEQFF	TGTGCCAGCAGCTCGAGGCTAGCGGACAATGAGCAGTTCTTC
TRBV25-1	TRBJ2-7	-	11	-	CAREESYEQYF	TGTGCCAGGGAGGAATCCTACGAGCAGTACTTC
TRBV14	TRBJ2-3	few	17	TRBD2	CASSQAARGSMTDTQYF	TGTGCCAGCAGCCAAGCTGCCCGCGGGAGTATGACAGATACGCAGTATTTT
TRBV29-1	TRBJ2-3	-	13	-	CSVEQGPTDTQYF	TGCAGCGTTGAACAGGGTCCCACAGATACGCAGTATTTT
TRBV28	TRBJ2-7	-	15	TRBD1	CASRPAGTGSYEQYF	TGTGCCAGCAGGCCCGCCGGGACAGGCTCCTACGAGCAGTACTTC
TRBV30	TRBJ2-5	-	14	-	CAWKGFRQEETQYF	TGTGCCTGGAAGGGATTCCGACAGGAAGAGACCCAGTACTTC
TRBV30	TRBJ2-7	-	14	TRBD2	CAWASGGSSYEQYF	TGTGCCTGGGCCAGCGGGGGAAGCTCCTACGAGCAGTACTTC
TRBV6-5	TRBJ1-4	-	14	-	CASSYSGGPEKLFF	TGTGCCAGCAGTTACTCGGGTGGACCCGAAAAACTGTTTTTT
TRBV29-1	TRBJ2-7	few	12	-	CSVDTGFLEQYF	TGCAGCGTTGACACAGGGTTTCTCGAGCAGTACTTC
TRBV28	TRBJ1-1	-	13	-	CASSPFGGFLAFF	TGTGCCAGCAGTCCCTTCGGGGGGTTTTTGGCTTTCTTT
TRBV27	TRBJ2-7	-	13	-	CASSPGRTYEQYF	TGTGCCAGCAGCCCGGGACGGACCTACGAGCAGTACTTC
TRBV6-1	TRBJ2-7	-	15	TRBD1	CASSGVRDRAYEQYF	TGTGCCAGCAGTGGAGTCCGGGACAGGGCCTACGAGCAGTACTTC
TRBV28	TRBJ1-4	-	15	TRBD1	CASSFWTGGNEKLFF	TGTGCCAGCAGTTTTTGGACAGGGGGGAATGAAAAACTGTTTTTT
TRBV7-2	TRBJ2-7	-	14	-	CASSLTSTVYEQYF	TGTGCCAGCAGCTTAACTAGTACGGTGTACGAGCAGTACTTC
TRBV7-2	TRBJ2-7	-	14	-	CASSLGTVAYEQYF	TGTGCCAGCAGTCTCGGGACTGTAGCCTACGAGCAGTACTTC
TRBV19	TRBJ2-3	-	14	-	CASSRGVSSDTQYF	TGTGCCAGTAGTCGCGGAGTGTCGTCAGATACGCAGTATTTT
TRBV19	TRBJ1-2	-	12	-	CASTGAGYGYTF	TGTGCCAGTACTGGGGCCGGGTATGGCTACACCTTC
TRBV2	TRBJ2-3	-	12	-	CASKHSTDTQYF	TGTGCCAGCAAGCACAGCACAGATACGCAGTATTTT
TRBV18	TRBJ2-7	-	14	-	CASSYGTASYEQYF	TGTGCCAGCTCATATGGGACGGCGAGCTACGAGCAGTACTTC
TRBV25-1	TRBJ2-5	-	14	-	CASSDRGGGETQYF	TGTGCCAGCAGTGACAGGGGTGGTGGAGAGACCCAGTACTTC
TRBV6-5	TRBJ1-2	-	13	-	CASSYRQTMGYTF	TGTGCCAGCAGTTACCGGCAGACGATGGGCTACACCTTC
TRBV4-1	TRBJ2-7	-	14	-	CASSHRLGNYEQYF	TGCGCCAGCAGCCACCGACTAGGCAACTACGAGCAGTACTTC
TRBV5-1	TRBJ1-1	-	13	-	CASSFGYPGRAFF	TGCGCCAGCAGCTTTGGCTATCCAGGGAGGGCTTTCTTT
TRBV5-5	TRBJ1-2	-	15	TRBD1	CASSKRTGEDYGYTF	TGTGCCAGCAGCAAAAGGACAGGGGAAGACTATGGCTACACCTTC
TRBV11-3	TRBJ2-7	-	14	-	CASSRWDTTYEQYF	TGTGCCAGCAGCCGTTGGGACACCACCTACGAGCAGTACTTC
TRBV6-1	TRBJ1-1	few	17	-	CASSVLETFVWNTEAFF	TGTGCCAGCAGTGTATTAGAGACATTTGTCTGGAACACTGAAGCTTTCTTT
TRBV5-6	TRBJ1-2	once	14	TRBD1	CASSLGQGLDGYTF	TGTGCCAGCAGCTTGGGACAGGGTTTGGATGGCTACACCTTC
TRBV28	TRBJ1-2	-	13	-	CASSPNFYGGYTF	TGTGCCAGCAGCCCTAATTTTTATGGGGGCTACACCTTC
TRBV6-1	TRBJ2-7	few	15	-	CASSEARGGTYEQYF	TGTGCCAGCAGTGAAGCTCGGGGCGGGACCTACGAGCAGTACTTC
TRBV7-2	TRBJ1-2	-	14	-	CASSLQQQGGGYTF	TGTGCCAGCAGCTTACAACAACAGGGAGGGGGCTACACCTTC
TRBV5-1	TRBJ1-1	-	14	-	CASSLDRVNTEAFF	TGCGCCAGCAGCTTGGACAGGGTGAACACTGAAGCTTTCTTT
TRBV28	TRBJ2-3	-	14	-	CASSSYSGTDTQYF	TGTGCCAGCAGTTCCTATAGCGGTACAGATACGCAGTATTTT
TRBV30	TRBJ2-3	-	13	-	CASDVGGGYTQYF	TGTGCCTCAGACGTCGGGGGCGGGTATACGCAGTATTTT
TRBV7-2	TRBJ2-2	-	14	-	CASSLERSTGELFF	TGTGCCAGCAGCTTAGAAAGGAGCACCGGGGAGCTGTTTTTT
TRBV11-2	TRBJ2-7	-	19	-	CASSLAPLAVLGPPREQYF	TGTGCCAGCAGCTTAGCCCCCCTGGCTGTTCTTGGACCCCCGCGGGAGCAGTACTTC
TRBV6-4	TRBJ2-3	-	14	-	CASSEFLGTDTQYF	TGTGCCAGCAGTGAGTTCTTGGGCACAGATACGCAGTATTTT